One sample yielded the 27 T cell receptor beta chains listed below, sequenced in a study of blood T cells in healthy people across ages. A second PCR, run for roughly 6 to 11 cycles, used a sample-barcoded 5' primer plus a J-beta primer mix. TCRdb fed the 5' RACE reads into MiXCR, producing one record per CDR3 protein. The table lists about 600,000 distinct CDR3 sequences, around half of them singletons. The sample taken for sequencing was blood. These receptors were taken from a man older than 75 in good health.

The J gene is TRBJ2-1, the V gene TRBV6-6; D may be TRBD1 (5 bases). Between the trimmed V and J ends, which lost 4 bases and 6 bases, there was a span of 7 bases. The germline gives CDR1 MNHNY, CDR2 SVGAGI (reference sequence). This CDR3 is 12 amino acids long. The CDR3 sequence is CASSSGFNEQFF. The DNA of the CDR3 is TGTGCCAGCAGTTCAGGGTTCAATGAGCAGTTCTTC.

This rearrangement joins TRBV7-3 to TRBJ2-5; TRBD1 agrees at 9 bases. This CDR3 has 14 amino acids. From germline, CDR1 is SGHTA and CDR2 FQGTGA. With 4 bases clipped from V and 5 bases from J, the junction kept 5 bases outside the gene matches. This chain's CDR3 is CASSSGTGKETQYF. In DNA, the CDR3 is TGTGCCAGCAGCTCCGGGACAGGGAAGGAGACCCAGTACTTC.

V gene TRBV24-1 combines with J gene TRBJ2-3; 9 nucleotides align to TRBD1. Germline-derived CDR1 and CDR2 are KGHDR and SFDVKD. Trimming took 8 bases from V and 7 from J; bases not matched to a gene: 6. CDR3 size: 13 residues. The CDR3 loop is CATIRDRVYTQYF. CDR3 DNA: TGTGCCACCATTCGGGACAGGGTTTATACGCAGTATTTT.

This clonotype was seen many times. Here the CDR3 DNA reads TGCAGCGTTGCCAGGGCGGAAGGCTACACCTTC. Translated, it gives CSVARAEGYTF. The chain has TRBV29-1 and TRBJ1-2; TRBD1 is a possible D gene (5 bases). CDR3 length equals 11 residues. V lost 4 bases and J 8 bases, leaving 11 bases between the germline ends. Germline-derived CDR1 and CDR2 are SQVTM and ANQGSEA. The variable domain in full, with the rest retrieved from reference TRBV29-1 and TRBJ1-2, is SAVISQKPSRDICQRGTSLTIQCQVDSQVTMMFWYRQQPGQSLTLIATANQGSEATYESGFVIDKFPISRPNLTFSTLTVSNMSPEDSSIYLCSVARAEGYTFGSGTRLTVV.

The gene calls are TRBV4-1 and TRBJ2-7, with TRBD1 identical over 10 bases. The CDR3 consists of 15 residues. The germline CDR1 and CDR2 sequences are MGHRA and YSYEKL. The trim removed 1 base at V and 3 bases at J, leaving 3 bases unmatched. Written as DNA, the CDR3 is TGCGCCAGCAGCCAAGCTAGGACAGGGGGCTACGAGCAGTACTTC. It codes for CASSQARTGGYEQYF.

The table lists this clonotype with a count of one. V gene TRBV11-2 combines with J gene TRBJ2-1; D gene uncertain. The CDR3 covers 14 residues. The V and J ends lost 5 bases and 0 bases respectively, with 8 bases between them. Germline CDR1 reads SGHAT; CDR2 reads FQNNGV. The CDR3 DNA is TGTGCCAGCAGCCGTCATGGCTCCTACAATGAGCAGTTCTTC. Residues: CASSRHGSYNEQFF.

The V and J genes are TRBV7-2 and TRBJ2-7; 7 bases agree with TRBD2. The germline V gene has CDR1 SGHTA and CDR2 FQGNSA. The CDR3 totals 15 residues. J lost 1 base, V lost 4 bases, and 7 bases had no gene match. The CDR3 protein is CASSSRTRFSYEQYF. Written as DNA, the CDR3 is TGTGCCAGCAGCTCCAGGACTAGATTTTCCTACGAGCAGTACTTC.

This clonotype has a count of ten or more. The chain uses TRBV7-9 and TRBJ2-1; D is ambiguous. Germline V lookup: CDR1 SEHNR, CDR2 FQNEAQ (reference sequence). Deletions cut 5 bases from V and 8 bases from J, with 13 bases between. This CDR3 has 13 residues. The CDR3 region is CASSISSGDEQFF. In DNA form, the CDR3 reads TGTGCCAGCAGCATTAGCTCGGGCGATGAGCAGTTCTTC.

The chain uses TRBV7-8 and TRBJ2-1, with unresolved D. Trimming removed 1 base from V and 4 bases from J, with 11 bases in between. This CDR3 comprises 15 residues. Germline-derived CDR1 and CDR2 are SGHVS and FQNEAQ. CDR3 nucleotide sequence: TGTGCCAGCAGCTTAGTCTTCAGTCGGTACAATGAGCAGTTCTTC. Protein product: CASSLVFSRYNEQFF.

This clonotype has more than one count but fewer than ten. The rearrangement joins TRBV12-3 or TRBV12-4 to TRBJ2-4, with no clear D. The CDR3 loop spans 11 amino acids. With 3 bases removed from V and 13 bases from J, the gap between germline ends came to 10 bases. This CDR3 reads CASSFSAKQYF. CDR3 nucleotide sequence: TGTGCCAGCAGTTTTTCGGCGAAACAGTACTTC.

V is TRBV6-2 or TRBV6-3 and J is TRBJ2-7, with a possible D match to TRBD1 (6 bases). The CDR3 contains 15 residues. Germline-derived CDR1 and CDR2 are MNHEY and SVGEGT. V lost 6 bases to trimming and J lost 0 bases, with 15 bases between them. CDR3 DNA: TGTGCCAGCAGCCCGTCCGGGACACCCTCCTACGAGCAGTACTTC. As protein: CASSPSGTPSYEQYF.

This clonotype was counted ten times or more. The junction does not match germline at one end; this may be a read error. The rearrangement uses TRBV5-1 and TRBJ2-1; D gene ambiguous. The CDR3 has 13 residues. Germline assignment: CDR1 SGHRS and CDR2 YFSETQ. CDR3 nucleotides: TGTGCCAGCAGCTTAGACACGTACAATGAGCAGTTCTTC. Protein: CASSLDTYNEQFF.

This clonotype has just a few counts. J is TRBJ2-1 and V is TRBV5-1, with a weak D call TRBD1 (6 bases). Trimming cost V 6 bases and J 4 bases, with 14 bases left between them. Per the germline V gene, CDR1 is SGHRS and CDR2 is YFSETQ. The CDR3 is 14 residues long. The CDR3 sequence: CASNRQEGYNEQFF. CDR3 DNA sequence: TGCGCCAGCAACAGACAGGAAGGTTACAATGAGCAGTTCTTC. Drawing the rest from reference TRBV5-1 and TRBJ2-1, the complete variable domain is KAGVTQTPRYLIKTRGQQVTLSCSPISGHRSVSWYQQTPGQGLQFLFEYFSETQRNKGNFPGRFSGRQFSNSRSEMNVSTLELGDSALYLCASNRQEGYNEQFFGPGTRLTVL.

The chain is built from TRBV7-2 and TRBJ2-3, with D tentatively TRBD1 (5 bases). Germline CDR1 and CDR2: SGHTA and FQGNSA. The CDR3 extends over 12 amino acids. Trimming removed 8 bases from V and 2 bases from J, with 8 bases in between. The CDR3 coding sequence is TGTGCCAGCGGGGCCTACACAGATACGCAGTATTTT. It specifies CASGAYTDTQYF.

This clonotype was detected a few times. J is TRBJ2-1 and V is TRBV12-3 or TRBV12-4; a weak D match, TRBD1 (6 bases). Trimming took off 6 bases at V and 12 bases at J, with 18 bases between the two ends. The CDR3 covers 13 residues. CDR3 sequence (DNA): TGTGCCAGCAGCCCCGGTAGCACAGGGAGGCAGTTCTTC. This gives the protein CASSPGSTGRQFF.

This chain uses TRBV20-1 with TRBJ1-6; 7 bases fit TRBD1. The CDR3 has 14 amino acids. The V gene's germline CDR1 is DFQATT and CDR2 SNEGSKA (reference sequence). Trimming at V came to 6 bases and at J to 9 bases, leaving 11 bases not matched to a gene. CDR3 residues: CSAAPGTDTSPLHF. CDR3 coding DNA: TGCAGTGCAGCCCCCGGGACAGATACTTCACCCCTCCACTTT.

The chain has TRBV20-1 and TRBJ2-1; TRBD2 aligns across 12 bases. Trimming removed 5 bases from V and 9 bases from J; junction bases left unmatched: 11. The CDR3 loop spans 15 amino acids. Germline V gives CDR1 DFQATT, CDR2 SNEGSKA (reference sequence). The CDR3 DNA follows: TGCAGTGCTGGACAACTAGCGGGGGGCCTGGCTGAGCAGTTCTTC. This sequence encodes CSAGQLAGGLAEQFF.

In this sample, this clonotype turned up a few times. The V and J genes are TRBV6-2 or TRBV6-3 and TRBJ1-2; D remains unclear. The V end lost 6 bases, the J end lost 8 bases, and 19 bases lay between the germline ends. Germline lookup yields CDR1 MNHEY and CDR2 SVGEGT. The CDR3 runs to 14 residues. The chain's CDR3 is CASRVDGPLGGYTF. The CDR3 region has the DNA TGTGCCAGCAGAGTGGACGGTCCTCTAGGCGGCTACACCTTC.

J is TRBJ2-4 and V is TRBV28, with D maybe TRBD2 (6 bases). The length of the CDR3 is 15 residues. Germline assignment: CDR1 MDHEN and CDR2 SYDVKM. Trimming left V 3 bases short and J 13 bases short, with 22 bases between. CDR3 amino acids: CASSLPLVGSGEQYF. The DNA for the CDR3 is TGTGCCAGCAGTTTGCCGTTAGTCGGTAGCGGAGAGCAGTACTTC. Looking up the rest from reference TRBV28 and TRBJ2-4 gives the full variable domain: DVKVTQSSRYLVKRTGEKVFLECVQDMDHENMFWYRQDPGLGLRLIYFSYDVKMKEKGDIPEGYSVSREKKERFSLILESASTNQTSMYLCASSLPLVGSGEQYFGAGTRLSVL.

This CDR3 reads CASSVVSGRGTDTQYF. Here the CDR3 DNA reads TGTGCCAGCAGCGTAGTTAGCGGGAGAGGTACAGATACGCAGTATTTT. The J gene is TRBJ2-3, the V gene TRBV9; 9 bases fit TRBD2. This CDR3 has 16 residues. Per germline, CDR1 SGDLS and CDR2 YYNGEE. The ends lost 0 bases at V and 3 bases at J; junction bases unmatched: 5. Together with reference TRBV9 and TRBJ2-3, the CDR3 gives the full variable domain: DSGVTQTPKHLITATGQRVTLRCSPRSGDLSVYWYQQSLDQGLQFLIQYYNGEERAKGNILERFSAQQFPDLHSELNLSSLELGDSALYFCASSVVSGRGTDTQYFGPGTRLTVL.

This clonotype was counted only a few times. The J gene is TRBJ1-2, the V gene TRBV9; D remains unclear. The germline V gene encodes CDR1 SGDLS and CDR2 YYNGEE. Trimming removed 0 bases from V and 4 bases from J, with 16 bases in between. The CDR3 is made up of 16 amino acids. CDR3 in DNA: TGTGCCAGCAGCGTAGTGGCAGACACCGACCCCTATGGCTACACCTTC. Translating it yields CASSVVADTDPYGYTF.

With respect to this clonotype: A much larger clone lies a single base off, so this may be a read error. This chain connects TRBV24-1 to TRBJ2-7; weak D call: TRBD2 (6 bases). The CDR3 length is 14 residues. V lost 0 bases to trimming and J lost 7 bases, with 12 bases between them. CDR1 and CDR2 from the germline V gene are KGHDR and SFDVKD. The CDR3 is CATSDLNGGEEQYF. The CDR3, as DNA: TGTGCCACCAGTGATTTGAACGGGGGTGAGGAGCAGTACTTC.

J is TRBJ2-2 and V is TRBV7-2; D is undetermined. Germline loops: CDR1 SGHTA, CDR2 FQGNSA. The CDR3 extends over 14 amino acids. Trimming removed 2 bases at V and 4 bases at J, with 8 bases between. The CDR3 sequence: CASSLLRGTGELFF. The CDR3 coding sequence is TGTGCCAGCAGCTTATTGAGAGGCACCGGGGAGCTGTTTTTT.

V gene TRBV4-2 combines with J gene TRBJ2-1; a weak D match, TRBD1 (8 bases). The CDR3 runs to 20 residues. The germline V gene encodes CDR1 LGHNA and CDR2 YNFKEQ. V gave up 0 bases and J gave up 1 base, with 22 bases separating them. The CDR3 protein is CASSQDHQGAGVGSYNEQFF. The DNA for the CDR3 is TGTGCCAGCAGCCAAGACCATCAGGGGGCGGGAGTTGGGTCCTACAATGAGCAGTTCTTC.

This clonotype was detected only a few times. The rearrangement uses TRBV2 and TRBJ2-3, with D perhaps assigned TRBD1 or TRBD2 (6 bases each). V lost 1 base to trimming and J lost 4 bases, with 15 bases between them. This CDR3 region has 16 residues. Germline V gene lookup returns CDR1 SNHLY and CDR2 FYNNEI. The CDR3 nucleotides are TGTGCCAGCAGTGAAGGTGTGCTGGGGGGCGCAGATACGCAGTATTTT. Amino acid sequence: CASSEGVLGGADTQYF.

There are a few counts of this clonotype. The rearrangement uses TRBV7-2 and TRBJ2-7; 11 nucleotides agree with TRBD2. The CDR3 is 15 residues long. Germline V gene sequence: CDR1 SGHTA, CDR2 FQGNSA. Trimming at V came to 5 bases and at J to 3 bases, leaving 6 bases not matched to a gene. The CDR3 nucleotides are TGTGCCAGCAGCCCGGGACTAGCGGAACGCTACGAGCAGTACTTC. Protein: CASSPGLAERYEQYF. Using reference TRBV7-2 and TRBJ2-7 for the parts outside the CDR3, the full variable domain is GAGVSQSPSNKVTEKGKDVELRCDPISGHTALYWYRQSLGQGLEFLIYFQGNSAPDKSGLPSDRFSAERTGGSVSTLTIQRTQQEDSAVYLCASSPGLAERYEQYFGPGTRLTVT.

The chain couples TRBV10-3 to TRBJ1-2, with D tentatively TRBD1 (6 bases). Trimming left V 5 bases short and J 8 bases short, with 9 bases between. CDR3 length equals 11 residues. Germline V lookup: CDR1 ENHRY, CDR2 SYGVKD. Written as DNA, the CDR3 is TGTGCCATCAGTCCAGGGGTAGGCTACACCTTC. This sequence encodes CAISPGVGYTF.